The 23 T cell receptor beta chains below come from one sample, sequenced in a study of cytomegalovirus exposure and HLA in healthy donors. A multiplex PCR was run with 60 Vbeta primers and 13 Jbeta primers. Sequencing was performed with immunoSEQ multiplex PCR; in TCRdb, only in-frame clones are kept and a portion is missing. The sample has 150,000 to 200,000 clones, approximately 88% seen once. Sequencing input: PBMCs. These receptors came from a boy younger than 18 in good health and CMV-seronegative.

The CDR3 nucleotides read TGTGCCAGCAGTCAACTAGCGATCGGGGAGCTGTTTTTT. Translating gives CASSQLAIGELFF. The chain couples TRBV6-5 to TRBJ2-2, with 7 bases that match TRBD2. CDR3 length: 13 residues. With V trimmed by 5 bases and J by 7 bases, 4 bases remained unmatched. Per germline, CDR1 MNHEY and CDR2 SVGAGI.

The chain recombines TRBV7-2 with TRBJ2-1, with D possibly matching TRBD1 (6 bases). The germline gives CDR1 SGHTA, CDR2 FQGNSA. The V gene lost 5 bases and the J gene lost 3 bases, with 14 bases spanning the gap. The CDR3 has 15 amino acids. This CDR3 reads CASSARDNYYNEQFF. In DNA form, the CDR3 reads TGTGCCAGCAGCGCCCGGGACAATTACTACAATGAGCAGTTCTTC.

This clone was seen a single time. The chain is built from TRBV2 and TRBJ1-5, with TRBD1 as a possible D gene (6 bases). The V end lost 6 bases, the J end lost 1 base, and 13 bases lay between the germline ends. There are 15 residues in the CDR3. Germline V CDR1 and CDR2: SNHLY, FYNNEI. CDR3 region: CASRQQGPSNQPQHF. CDR3 bases: TGTGCCAGCAGGCAACAGGGACCAAGCAATCAGCCCCAGCATTTT.

The chain joins TRBV11-2 to TRBJ2-3; TRBD2 matches at 8 bases. V shed 3 bases and J 3 bases; nucleotides not matched to a gene: 5. The length of the CDR3 is 15 residues. Looked up from germline, CDR1 is SGHAT and CDR2 is FQNNGV. Here the CDR3 reads CASSLSGSWTDTQYF. The CDR3 DNA reads as TGTGCCAGCAGCTTGAGCGGGAGTTGGACAGATACGCAGTATTTT.

This chain links TRBV9 with TRBJ2-7; 13 nucleotides agree with TRBD2. J was trimmed by 1 base and V by 3 bases; bases with no gene match: 7. CDR1 and CDR2 from the germline V gene are SGDLS and YYNGEE. The CDR3 is made up of 17 amino acids. The CDR3 region is CASSDTSGGAGSYEQYF. CDR3 nucleotides: TGTGCCAGCAGCGACACTAGCGGGGGGGCCGGATCCTACGAGCAGTACTTC.

The chain recombines TRBV19 with TRBJ1-1; 8 bases are a match to TRBD1. The CDR3 consists of 17 residues. CDR1 and CDR2 from the germline V gene are LNHDA and SQIVND (reference sequence). Trimming took 3 bases from V and 2 from J; bases not matched to a gene: 11. The CDR3 sequence: CASSIPGQATPNTEAFF. In DNA form, the CDR3 reads TGTGCCAGTAGTATCCCGGGACAGGCAACACCTAACACTGAAGCTTTCTTT.

This clone appeared a single time. The rearrangement links TRBV18 to TRBJ1-1; D gene unclear. This CDR3 spans 13 amino acids. V gave up 6 bases and J gave up 4 bases, with 12 bases separating them. CDR1 is KGHSH and CDR2 is LQKENI in the germline V gene. The CDR3 region is CASSSGSGTEAFF. For the CDR3, the DNA is TGTGCCAGCTCCTCGGGGTCGGGCACTGAAGCTTTCTTT.

The rearrangement links TRBV4-1 to TRBJ1-5; D uncertain. The CDR3 has 14 amino acids. CDR1 MGHRA and CDR2 YSYEKL come from the germline V gene. The V and J ends lost 2 bases and 6 bases respectively, with 11 bases between them. In DNA, the CDR3 is TGCGCCAGCAGCCAACCCGGGAAGGGTCAGCCCCAGCATTTT. This codes for CASSQPGKGQPQHF.

The chain carries TRBV12-5 and TRBJ2-3, with D perhaps TRBD1 (6 bases). CDR3 length: 18 residues. Germline lookup yields CDR1 LGHNT and CDR2 FRNRAP. The V gene lost 5 bases and the J gene lost 0 bases, with 21 bases spanning the gap. CDR3 sequence: CASGPGHSGLPSTDTQYF. The CDR3 nucleotides read TGTGCTAGTGGTCCGGGACATTCCGGACTCCCGAGCACAGATACGCAGTATTTT.

This chain's CDR3 is CASSYSAPRTEAFF. The CDR3, as DNA: TGTGCCAGCAGTTACTCGGCCCCTAGGACTGAAGCTTTCTTT. V and J are TRBV6-5 and TRBJ1-1; the D is unclear. V dropped 0 bases and J dropped 5 bases, with 10 bases sitting between them. The length of the CDR3 is 14 residues. The V gene's germline CDR1 is MNHEY and CDR2 SVGAGI.

The chain couples TRBV2 to TRBJ1-1; no reliable D call. V was clipped by 0 bases and J by 3 bases, with 5 bases between them. This CDR3 has 13 amino acids. Germline CDR1 and CDR2: SNHLY and FYNNEI. CDR3 nucleotides: TGTGCCAGCAGTGAAGCTGAGTACACTGAAGCTTTCTTT. The encoded protein is CASSEAEYTEAFF.

This chain uses TRBV5-6 with TRBJ2-5; D is perhaps TRBD1 (6 bases). The J call could be wrong; TRBJ2-7 is a better fit for the DNA end. The germline gives CDR1 SGHDT, CDR2 YYEEEE. The CDR3 runs 15 residues. CDR3 DNA: TGTGCCAGCAGCCGCATGGTCAGGGGACCCTACGAGCAGTACTTC. Its translation is CASSRMVRGPYEQYF.

V usage is TRBV5-4 and J usage is TRBJ1-1, with D possibly TRBD1 on 6 matching bases. Germline assignment: CDR1 SGHNT and CDR2 YYREEE (reference sequence). The CDR3 length is 13 residues. V was pared by 1 base and J by 8 bases, with 12 bases between. The CDR3 DNA sequence: TGTGCCAGCAGCTTGTACCCCGGGACAGAAGCTTTCTTT. The encoded protein is CASSLYPGTEAFF. Full variable domain (remainder filled in from reference TRBV5-4 and TRBJ1-1): ETGVTQSPTHLIKTRGQQVTLRCSSQSGHNTVSWYQQALGQGPQFIFQYYREEENGRGNFPPRFSGLQFPNYSSELNVNALELDDSALYLCASSLYPGTEAFFGQGTRLTVV.

The J gene is TRBJ1-2, the V gene TRBV19; 8 nucleotides align to TRBD1. J lost 2 bases, V lost 9 bases, and 11 bases had no gene match. CDR3 size: 15 residues. Germline CDR1 reads LNHDA; CDR2 reads SQIVND (reference sequence). In DNA, the CDR3 is TGTGCCAGCAGGACAGGGAACAATTGGAACTATGGCTACACCTTC. Translated, it gives CASRTGNNWNYGYTF.

The chain employs TRBV30 and TRBJ2-2; a weak D match, TRBD2 (5 bases). CDR1 GTSNPN and CDR2 SVGIG come from the germline V gene (reference sequence). Trimming stripped 3 bases from V and 1 base from J, with 9 bases between. The CDR3 consists of 14 residues. The CDR3: CAWREGWNTGELFF. CDR3 bases: TGTGCCTGGAGAGAGGGTTGGAACACCGGGGAGCTGTTTTTT.

This clone has a single count. The chain has TRBV19 and TRBJ1-1; 8 positions match TRBD1. The germline V gene has CDR1 LNHDA and CDR2 SQIVND (reference sequence). The CDR3 contains 14 residues. After removal of 3 bases from V and 0 bases from J, the junction contained 0 bases not matched to a gene. DNA of the CDR3: TGTGCCAGTAGTATGGACAGGGTGAACACTGAAGCTTTCTTT. It translates to CASSMDRVNTEAFF.

This clone was counted a single time. The chain employs TRBV6-4 and TRBJ2-7; a weak D match, TRBD1 (6 bases). Trimming took 7 bases from V and 6 from J, leaving 19 bases between them. The CDR3 is made up of 14 amino acids. Per germline, CDR1 MRHNA and CDR2 SNTAGT. The CDR3 nucleotides are TGTGCCAGCAATCAACAGGGACCTTCTGCCGAGCAGTACTTC. Protein product: CASNQQGPSAEQYF.

This clone was seen only a few times. The rearrangement uses TRBV30 and TRBJ2-1; D call uncertain. The germline gives CDR1 GTSNPN, CDR2 SVGIG (reference sequence). This CDR3 comprises 12 residues. The V end lost 3 bases, the J end lost 2 bases, and 5 bases lay between the germline ends. The CDR3 loop is CAWSRAYNEQFF. As DNA, the CDR3 is TGTGCCTGGAGCCGTGCCTACAATGAGCAGTTCTTC.

The chain links TRBV4-3 to TRBJ2-2; the match to TRBD1 covers 9 bases. Germline V gene lookup returns CDR1 LGHNA and CDR2 YSLEER. Trimming removed 2 bases from V and 2 bases from J; junction bases left unmatched: 3. The CDR3 extends over 16 amino acids. CDR3 nucleotides: TGCGCCAGCAGCCAATTGGGACAGGGCAACACCGGGGAGCTGTTTTTT. It yields the protein CASSQLGQGNTGELFF.

The chain links TRBV19 to TRBJ1-4; 9 nucleotides line up with TRBD1. Germline CDR1 is LNHDA and CDR2 is SQIVND (reference sequence). This CDR3 is 19 amino acids long. V was clipped by 5 bases and J by 0 bases; unmatched bases: 13. Written as DNA, the CDR3 is TGTGCCAGTAGTCCAGCGGACAGGGGACCTTTTTCAACTAATGAAAAACTGTTTTTT. This translates into CASSPADRGPFSTNEKLFF.

V gene TRBV5-1 combines with J gene TRBJ2-5; tentative D call: TRBD2 (6 bases). V was pared by 0 bases and J by 4 bases, with 13 bases between. Germline lookup yields CDR1 SGHRS and CDR2 YFSETQ. The CDR3 totals 15 residues. The CDR3 sequence: CASSLVGLGPETQYF. CDR3 DNA: TGCGCCAGCAGCTTGGTGGGACTGGGCCCAGAGACCCAGTACTTC. The whole variable domain, filled in from reference TRBV5-1 and TRBJ2-5, reads KAGVTQTPRYLIKTRGQQVTLSCSPISGHRSVSWYQQTPGQGLQFLFEYFSETQRNKGNFPGRFSGRQFSNSRSEMNVSTLELGDSALYLCASSLVGLGPETQYFGPGTRLLVL.

This clone appeared a single time. This chain links TRBV7-9 with TRBJ1-2; 7 bases match TRBD1. Germline trimming cut 8 bases from V and 7 bases from J; bases unmatched to any gene: 10. CDR3 length: 13 residues. The germline V gene encodes CDR1 SEHNR and CDR2 FQNEAQ (reference sequence). CDR3 nucleotides: TGTGCCAGCTGGGGAGACAGGGTCTCTGGCTACACCTTC. Protein product: CASWGDRVSGYTF. The whole variable domain, remainder taken from reference TRBV7-9 and TRBJ1-2, is DTGVSQNPRHKITKRGQNVTFRCDPISEHNRLYWYRQTLGQGPEFLTYFQNEAQLEKSRLLSDRFSAERPKGSFSTLEIQRTEQGDSAMYLCASWGDRVSGYTFGSGTRLTVV.

The table lists this clone with a count of one. V is TRBV7-3 and J is TRBJ1-1; D is unclear. This CDR3 has 15 residues. V lost 2 bases, J lost 1 base, and 11 bases lay in between. In germline, CDR1 is SGHTA, CDR2 FQGTGA. In DNA form, the CDR3 reads TGTGCCAGCAGCTTAGGGAGAGTAACGAACACTGAAGCTTTCTTT. Translated: CASSLGRVTNTEAFF.